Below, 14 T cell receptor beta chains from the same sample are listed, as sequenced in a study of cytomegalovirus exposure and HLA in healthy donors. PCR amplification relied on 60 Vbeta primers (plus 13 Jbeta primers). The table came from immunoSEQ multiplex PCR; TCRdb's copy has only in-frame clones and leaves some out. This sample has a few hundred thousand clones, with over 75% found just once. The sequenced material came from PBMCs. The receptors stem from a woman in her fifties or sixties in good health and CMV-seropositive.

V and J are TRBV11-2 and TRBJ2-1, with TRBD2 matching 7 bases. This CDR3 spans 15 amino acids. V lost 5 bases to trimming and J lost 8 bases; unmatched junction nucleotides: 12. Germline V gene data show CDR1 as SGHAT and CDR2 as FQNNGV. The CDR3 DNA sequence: TGTGCCAGCAGCCCTAGACTAGCCCAGAAGGATGAGCAGTTCTTC. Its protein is CASSPRLAQKDEQFF.

In DNA, the CDR3 is TGTGCCAGCAGCCGCTACGAGCAGTACTTC. Translated: CASSRYEQYF. The chain uses TRBV25-1 and TRBJ2-7; no definite D call. The V end lost 6 bases, the J end lost 3 bases, and 3 bases lay between the germline ends. Per germline, CDR1 MGHDK and CDR2 SYGVNS. CDR3 length: 10 amino acids.

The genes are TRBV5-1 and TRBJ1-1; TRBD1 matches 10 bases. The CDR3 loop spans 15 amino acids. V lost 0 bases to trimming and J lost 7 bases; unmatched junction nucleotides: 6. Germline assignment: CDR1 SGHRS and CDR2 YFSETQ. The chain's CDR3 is CASSLGGQGYGEAFF. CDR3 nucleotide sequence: TGCGCCAGCAGCTTGGGGGGACAGGGGTATGGTGAAGCTTTCTTT.

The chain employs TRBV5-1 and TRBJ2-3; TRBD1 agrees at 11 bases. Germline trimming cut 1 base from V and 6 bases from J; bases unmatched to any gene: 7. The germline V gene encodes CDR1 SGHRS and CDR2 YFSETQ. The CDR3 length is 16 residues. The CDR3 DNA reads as TGCGCCAGCAGCTTGCAAGGACAGGGGGCCTTTGATACGCAGTATTTT. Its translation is CASSLQGQGAFDTQYF. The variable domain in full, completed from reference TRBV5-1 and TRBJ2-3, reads KAGVTQTPRYLIKTRGQQVTLSCSPISGHRSVSWYQQTPGQGLQFLFEYFSETQRNKGNFPGRFSGRQFSNSRSEMNVSTLELGDSALYLCASSLQGQGAFDTQYFGPGTRLTVL.

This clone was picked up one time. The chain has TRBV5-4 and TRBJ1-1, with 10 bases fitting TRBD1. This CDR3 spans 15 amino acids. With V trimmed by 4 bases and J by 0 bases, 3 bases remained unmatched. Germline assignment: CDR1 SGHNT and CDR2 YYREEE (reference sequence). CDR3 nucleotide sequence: TGTGCCAGCAGCGGGACAGGGGCCCTGAACACTGAAGCTTTCTTT. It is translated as CASSGTGALNTEAFF.

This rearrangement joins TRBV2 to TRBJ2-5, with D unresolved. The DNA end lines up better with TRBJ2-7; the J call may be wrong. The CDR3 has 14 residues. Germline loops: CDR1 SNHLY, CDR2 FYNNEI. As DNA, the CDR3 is TGTGCCAGCAGTGAAGGGCGTTGGGGCTACGAGCAGTACTTC. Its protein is CASSEGRWGYEQYF.

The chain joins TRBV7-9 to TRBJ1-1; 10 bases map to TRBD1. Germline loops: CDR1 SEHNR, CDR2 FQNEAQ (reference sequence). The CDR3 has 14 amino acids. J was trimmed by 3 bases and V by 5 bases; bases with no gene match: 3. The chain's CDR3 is CASSPGTGDTEAFF. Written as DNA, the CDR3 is TGTGCCAGCAGCCCCGGGACAGGGGACACTGAAGCTTTCTTT.

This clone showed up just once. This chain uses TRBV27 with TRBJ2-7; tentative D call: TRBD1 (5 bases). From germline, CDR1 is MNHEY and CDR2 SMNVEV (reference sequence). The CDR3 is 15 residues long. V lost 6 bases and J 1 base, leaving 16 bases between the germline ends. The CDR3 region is CASRPYQGVSYEQYF. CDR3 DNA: TGTGCCAGCAGGCCTTACCAAGGGGTGTCCTACGAGCAGTACTTC.

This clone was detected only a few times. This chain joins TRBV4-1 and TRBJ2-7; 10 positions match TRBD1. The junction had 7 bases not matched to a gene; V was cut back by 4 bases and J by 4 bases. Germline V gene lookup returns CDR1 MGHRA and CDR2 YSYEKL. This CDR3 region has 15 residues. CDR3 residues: CASSRSGTGVYEQYF. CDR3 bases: TGCGCCAGCAGCCGGTCCGGGACAGGGGTGTACGAGCAGTACTTC.

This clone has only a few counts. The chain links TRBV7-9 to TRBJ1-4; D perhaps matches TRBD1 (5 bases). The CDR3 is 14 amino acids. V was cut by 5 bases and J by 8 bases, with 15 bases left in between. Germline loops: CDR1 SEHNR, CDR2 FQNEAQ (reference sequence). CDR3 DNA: TGTGCCAGCAGCACACAGGTCCGTCGGGAAAAACTGTTTTTT. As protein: CASSTQVRREKLFF.

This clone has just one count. CDR3: CAISESRQASGNTIYF. The CDR3, as DNA: TGTGCCATCAGTGAGTCGCGACAGGCCTCTGGAAACACCATATATTTT. The chain couples TRBV10-3 to TRBJ1-3, with D perhaps TRBD1 (6 bases). The CDR3 extends over 16 amino acids. Per the germline V gene, CDR1 is ENHRY and CDR2 is SYGVKD. V lost 0 bases and J lost 0, with 9 bases in between.

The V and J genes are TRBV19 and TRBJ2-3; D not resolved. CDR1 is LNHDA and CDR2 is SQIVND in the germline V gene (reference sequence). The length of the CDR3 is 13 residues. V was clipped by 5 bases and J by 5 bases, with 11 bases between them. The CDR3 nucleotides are TGTGCCAGTAGTGTCTCGGGTGGAGATACGCAGTATTTT. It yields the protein CASSVSGGDTQYF.

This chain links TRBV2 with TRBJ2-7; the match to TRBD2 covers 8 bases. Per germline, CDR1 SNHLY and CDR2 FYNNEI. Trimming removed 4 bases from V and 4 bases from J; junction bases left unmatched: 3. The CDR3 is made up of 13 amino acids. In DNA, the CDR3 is TGTGCCAGCAGTGTCGAGCGGGGGTACGAGCAGTACTTC. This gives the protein CASSVERGYEQYF.

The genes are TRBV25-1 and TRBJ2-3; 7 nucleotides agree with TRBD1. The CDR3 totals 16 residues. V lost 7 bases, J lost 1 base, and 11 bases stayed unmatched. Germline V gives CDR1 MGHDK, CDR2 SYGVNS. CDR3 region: CASTLLSGGCTDTQYF. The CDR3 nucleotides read TGTGCCAGCACGCTCCTCTCAGGGGGTTGCACAGATACGCAGTATTTT. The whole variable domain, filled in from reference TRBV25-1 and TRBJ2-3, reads EADIYQTPRYLVIGTGKKITLECSQTMGHDKMYWYQQDPGMELHLIHYSYGVNSTEKGDLSSESTVSRIRTEHFPLTLESARPSHTSQYLCASTLLSGGCTDTQYFGPGTRLTVL.